This TCR beta chain derives from a study of cytomegalovirus exposure and HLA in healthy donors. Primers included in the PCR were 60 Vbeta and 13 Jbeta primers. Here immunoSEQ multiplex PCR was the method, and the copy in TCRdb shows in-frame clones only, minus some. The table includes 150,000 or so clones, roughly 77% detected once. With regard to this clone: Sequence at one end of the junction differs from germline and may be a read error.

This CDR3 comprises 14 residues. The germline gives CDR1 SSHAT, CDR2 FNYEAQ (reference sequence). This sequence was found in a man under 40 in good health and CMV-seropositive. Sequencing used PBMCs. The chain links TRBV7-7 to TRBJ2-7, with 9 nucleotides matching TRBD1. The CDR3 is CASSSGQGRNEQYF. CDR3 DNA sequence: TGTGCTAGCAGCTCGGGACAGGGAAGAAACGAGCAGTACTTC.